The text below deals with one T cell receptor beta chain. No antigen is known for it. The data are from a study of shared clonotypes between healthy human individuals. General study results and limits: Lower generation probabilities were found for non-shared clonotypes than for those shared by all four donors.

Naive CD8 cells lacked CD45RO and underwent positive selection for CCR7, leaving out terminally differentiated effector memory CD45RA+ cells. This CDR3 is 14 amino acids long. The ends lost 7 bases at V and 6 bases at J; junction bases unmatched: 9. Looked up from germline, CDR1 is SGDLS and CDR2 is YYNGEE. Several immunoSEQ plates received, in even portions, the genomic DNA of each subset. Sequencing used immunoSEQ multiplex PCR; TCRdb keeps in-frame clones, though not all of them. The data show about 2 million clones, 85% to 95% seen once. Source material: naive CD8+ T cells sorted from blood. The receptor comes from a man between 18 and 29 years old in good health. V is TRBV9 and J is TRBJ2-7; 11 bases fit TRBD2. The CDR3 DNA follows: TGTGCCAGCTCGACTAGCGGGGAGGTTGGCGAGCAGTACTTC. It specifies CASSTSGEVGEQYF.